The text below deals with one TCR beta chain. This clone occurred a few times. The antigen it recognizes is unknown. It has no much larger one-base neighbor in the sample; base qualities were not kept. These data are taken from a study of blood T cell repertoires in COVID-19 (dated by TCRdb to the early 2020s). Background on the whole study: Samples from collaborators originated in the United States, Italy and Spain and spanned both the acute and convalescent phases of COVID-19. A de-identified subject ID, COVID-19 status, age in years and sex were almost always included in the sample metadata. A freely available public database, intended as a resource for researchers studying the immune response to SARS-CoV-2, is where the repertoires were released. Deeply sampled blood TCRbeta repertoires from subjects exposed to, actively infected with, or recovered from COVID-19 were included in the dataset. The samples were drawn from two sources: the first 160 participants of the ongoing ImmuneRACE study, and 1,000 to 1,500 subjects contributed by 6 global collaborators. Where available, HLA class I and class II types were obtained from metadata supplied by the sample provider rather than from assay-based typing. The material from the prospective study consisted of cDNA or gDNA derived from T cells, B-cell-depleted T cells, or PBMCs.

Summary of the overall study and its limitations: Clinical and demographic metadata were provided uncurated, with the amount varying by source and participant.

TCRbeta CDR3 regions were amplified from genomic DNA using the immunoSEQ Assay, a bias-controlled multiplex PCR. Per the source publication's procedure: The number of nucleated cells in each sample was estimated by amplification of reference gene primers within the assay. To quantify the absolute abundance of each unique TCRbeta CDR3 rearrangement, sequence reads were collapsed and filtered. For each sample, productive Simpson clonality was calculated as the square root of Simpson's diversity index across productive rearrangements. TCRdb holds this immuneACCESS table with in-frame rearrangements only. Some clones are missing; in checked studies, unresolved V genes explain under half, and the rest has no known cause. The V and J calls and clone size come from that table; D and trimming were worked out from the DNA. The sample records under 450,000 clones, 75% to 90% of which are singletons. The ten largest account for roughly 5.1% of the sample.

At the junction V is shortened by 3 bases and J by 8 bases, with 22 bases in between. The CDR3, from cysteine to phenylalanine, totals 16 residues. Solely the CDR3 DNA is kept, with 48 bases framed from the first base. Per the germline V gene, LGHNA is the CDR1 and YSLEER is the CDR2. Participants in the prospective study were aged about 18 to 95 years, lived in about two dozen United States geographic areas, and enrolled through a virtual design. Cohort assignment in the prospective study relied on participant-reported clinical history from a screening survey and a study questionnaire. ImmuneRACE Cohort 3 recovered participants were defined by two consecutive negative NP/OP PCR tests, healthcare professional clearance, or symptom resolution. Mobile phlebotomists in the prospective study collected whole blood, serum and a nasopharyngeal or oropharyngeal swab from every participant. Additional blood draws and questionnaires over an approximately 2-month period could optionally be provided by prospective study participants. Blood samples from the prospective study were shipped frozen or at room temperature prior to DNA extraction.

Specimen: PBMCs or T cells enriched from blood (not recorded which). The receptor comes from a woman in her fifties or sixties who had recovered from COVID-19. Recombination linked TRBV4-3 to TRBJ1-2; TRBD1 is perhaps the D gene, given 5 matching bases. The DNA is as follows: TGCGCCAGCAGCCATGCCTGGATAGACCTGTCAGGGGGCTACACCTTC. Translated, this gives CASSHAWIDLSGGYTF.